Sequencing of this TCR beta chain was carried out in a study of CD8+ T cells in alopecia areata. Whole-study context: People stayed on tofacitinib for 6 to 18 months, then stopped the drug for 6 months.

With regard to this clone: Its matching antigen is unknown.

cDNA serving as the sequencing template came from extracted, reverse transcribed RNA. TCRdb's table, derived via immunoSEQ multiplex PCR, lists solely in-frame clones and lacks some. The data hold 160,000 or so clones, with approximately 70% observed a single time. Collection of lesional scalp punch biopsies and peripheral blood was performed in alopecia areata patients. Findings of the study overall: More clonal than normal scalp was lesional scalp, particularly alopecia totalis/universalis. Whereas mice showed it more clearly, TCR sharing across patients was murkier, possibly because of HLA.

Looked up from germline, CDR1 is SEHNR and CDR2 is FQNEAQ (reference sequence). The CDR3 contains 11 residues. The V and J ends lost 7 bases and 0 bases respectively, with 4 bases between them. This specimen consisted of CD8+ T cells sorted from blood, obtained at week 0. The J gene is TRBJ2-7, the V gene TRBV7-9; D ambiguous. This receptor was taken from a human donor with alopecia areata. CDR3 loop: CASTLSYEQYF. DNA for the CDR3: TGTGCCAGCACCCTCTCCTACGAGCAGTACTTC. Variable domain in full (rest from reference TRBV7-9 and TRBJ2-7): DTGVSQNPRHKITKRGQNVTFRCDPISEHNRLYWYRQTLGQGPEFLTYFQNEAQLEKSRLLSDRFSAERPKGSFSTLEIQRTEQGDSAMYLCASTLSYEQYFGPGTRLTVT.